This TCR beta chain is drawn from a study of OX40 agonist ivuxolimab in advanced cancers. Study summary: Under the entry rules, prior anti-PD-1, anti-PD-L1 or anti-CTLA-4 therapy was allowed, and approximately 36% had some.

Whole-study results and caveats: There were, on average, more expanded clones in CD8+ T cells than in CD4+.

Clones were sequenced by immunoSEQ multiplex PCR, and TCRdb holds only the in-frame ones, with some missing. The table records 30,000 to 45,000 clones, about 80% of them present only once. The CDR3 is 15 amino acids. V lost 0 bases and J 3 bases, leaving 9 bases between the germline ends. The germline gives CDR1 MNHNS, CDR2 SASEGT. On this clone itself: As yet, its antigen is unknown.

V and J are TRBV6-1 and TRBJ1-5; D is unclear. Material: CD4+ or CD8+ T cells sorted from blood, obtained in a trial of the OX40 agonist ivuxolimab. This receptor was identified in an adult with an advanced solid tumor such as melanoma, head and neck, liver or kidney cancer. As DNA, the CDR3 is TGTGCCAGCAGTGAAGCGCTGGCGGACAATCAGCCCCAGCATTTT. Amino acid sequence: CASSEALADNQPQHF.